The source of this T cell receptor beta chain is a study of cytotoxic CD8 clonotypes in ibrutinib-treated CLL. Germline V gene data show CDR1 as MGHRA and CDR2 as YSYEKL. CDR3 size: 17 residues. Trimming cost V 3 bases and J 1 base, with 17 bases left between them. Clones were sequenced by immunoSEQ multiplex PCR, and TCRdb holds only the in-frame ones, with some missing. The repertoire consists of roughly 180,000 clones, with over 60% occurring once and the leading ten covering 13%. This receptor was identified in a human donor with chronic lymphocytic leukemia. The sample was PBMCs, taken after 24 months of ibrutinib treatment. The chain recombines TRBV4-1 with TRBJ2-3, with a possible D match to TRBD1 (6 bases). The CDR3 here is CASSHRIPTGRTDTQYF. The CDR3 DNA reads TGCGCCAGCAGCCACCGTATTCCAACAGGGCGCACAGATACGCAGTATTTT.